This T cell receptor (beta chain) was sequenced in a study of T cells expressing NK-cell markers. Study-wide results and caveats: NKG2C+ dominant clonotype frequencies in 5 or 6 donors were roughly 1.0-7.0% of CD8+ T cells.

In regard to this clonotype: The target antigen is unknown.

Germline V CDR1 and CDR2: KGHSH, LQKENI. CDR3 size: 14 residues. TCRdb re-called the 5' RACE reads; one entry per CDR3 protein, DNA not given. The sample table includes 160,000 or so distinct CDR3 sequences. The rearrangement uses TRBV18 and TRBJ2-7; lacking DNA, the TRBD2 call made by TCRdb goes unchecked. The sequence was obtained from a woman aged 18 to 75 in good health. Sequenced input: blood T cells: a sorted CD56 or NKG2C T cell subset, CD4+ or CD8+ T cells, or bulk PBMC T cells (not recorded which). The CDR3 region is CASSPTSGKYEQYF.